The 28 T cell receptor beta chains below come from one sample, sequenced in a study of blood T cells in healthy people across ages. With a J-beta primer mix and a sample-barcoded 5' primer, a second PCR ran roughly 6 to 11 cycles. TCRdb ran MiXCR on the 5' RACE reads and lists one entry per CDR3 protein. The sample has over 1,500,000 distinct CDR3 sequences; around 40% are singletons. Source material: blood. Receptors were obtained from a human donor in good health.

The gene calls are TRBV9 and TRBJ1-2, with TRBD1 identical over 7 bases. Germline V CDR1 and CDR2: SGDLS, YYNGEE. The CDR3 totals 16 residues. V gave up 4 bases and J gave up 0 bases; unmatched junction bases: 9. CDR3 protein: CASSPRTGLTNYGYTF. CDR3 bases: TGTGCCAGCAGCCCACGGACAGGTCTTACTAACTATGGCTACACCTTC.

The V gene is TRBV6-5, the J gene TRBJ1-5, with D possibly TRBD1 on 5 matching bases. The CDR3 covers 17 residues. The germline V gene has CDR1 MNHEY and CDR2 SVGAGI. V lost 0 bases and J lost 3, with 15 bases in between. CDR3 DNA sequence: TGTGCCAGCAGTTACTCGAAGGAAGGGACGGACAATCAGCCCCAGCATTTT. This sequence encodes CASSYSKEGTDNQPQHF.

A remark on this clonotype: Germline and junction disagree at one end, which may indicate a read error. The genes are TRBV7-9 and TRBJ2-7; no reliable D call. This CDR3 is 13 amino acids long. The germline V gene encodes CDR1 SEHNR and CDR2 FQNEAQ (reference sequence). This CDR3 is CDSSLVGGYEQYF. The CDR3 DNA reads TGTGACAGCAGCTTGGTGGGCGGTTACGAGCAGTACTTC. Together with reference TRBV7-9 and TRBJ2-7, the CDR3 gives the full variable domain: DTGVSQNPRHKITKRGQNVTFRCDPISEHNRLYWYRQTLGQGPEFLTYFQNEAQLEKSRLLSDRFSAERPKGSFSTLEIQRTEQGDSAMYLCDSSLVGGYEQYFGPGTRLTVT.

This chain joins TRBV6-5 and TRBJ1-2, with 9 bases fitting TRBD1. V was pared by 5 bases and J by 3 bases, with 13 bases of the junction left unmatched. Germline loops: CDR1 MNHEY, CDR2 SVGAGI. The CDR3 runs to 17 residues. The CDR3 is CASSNRDRVRGYYGYTF. In nucleotides, the CDR3 is TGTGCCAGCAGTAACCGGGACAGGGTGAGGGGATACTATGGCTACACCTTC.

This clonotype was seen a few times. V gene TRBV13 combines with J gene TRBJ2-5, with TRBD2 matching 10 bases. The J call may not be correct, given that the DNA end is closer to TRBJ2-7. The CDR3 loop spans 17 amino acids. The V gene's germline CDR1 is PRHDT and CDR2 FYEKMQ (reference sequence). CDR3 sequence (DNA): TGTGCCAGCAGCTTGTATCTAGCGGGGGCCACACCCTACGAGCAGTACTTC. Encoded protein: CASSLYLAGATPYEQYF.

As regards this clonotype: The CDR3 carries no conserved terminal phenylalanine or tryptophan, so it likely arises from a read error. The genes are TRBV7-8 and TRBJ2-5, with D maybe TRBD2 (6 bases). This CDR3 is built from 17 residues. The V end was cut by 1 base, the J end by 3 bases, with 18 bases between. The germline gives CDR1 SGHVS, CDR2 FQNEAQ. CDR3 DNA sequence: TGTGCCAGCAGCTTAGGACGGTGGGGGGAGAGAAAAGAGACCCAGTACTTG. Its translation: CASSLGRWGERKETQYL.

With regard to this clonotype: Relative to the germline gene, one junction end is altered; a read error may explain this. V gene TRBV7-2 combines with J gene TRBJ2-7; D not certain. The CDR3 covers 13 residues. Germline V gives CDR1 SGHTA, CDR2 FQGNSA. CDR3 protein: CASSFSLRYEQDF. The CDR3 DNA reads as TGTGCCAGCAGCTTTAGTTTACGCTACGAGCAGGACTTC.

The gene calls are TRBV13 and TRBJ2-7; 9 bases are a match to TRBD1. V was clipped by 4 bases and J by 2 bases; unmatched bases: 9. Germline V gives CDR1 PRHDT, CDR2 FYEKMQ (reference sequence). The CDR3 contains 16 residues. CDR3 protein: CASSSRGQGVTYEQYF. CDR3 DNA: TGTGCCAGCAGCTCCAGGGGACAGGGAGTAACCTACGAGCAGTACTTC.

The chain joins TRBV3-1 to TRBJ2-3, with 7 bases fitting TRBD1. After removal of 0 bases from V and 10 bases from J, the junction contained 7 bases not matched to a gene. Germline values: CDR1 LGHDT, CDR2 YNNKEL (reference sequence). The CDR3 covers 14 residues. CDR3 coding DNA: TGTGCCAGCAGCCAAGATTTAACCGGGACAGCGCAGTATTTT. Protein sequence: CASSQDLTGTAQYF.

The chain employs TRBV20-1 and TRBJ2-5; possible D gene TRBD2, 6 bases. V shed 5 bases and J shed 3 bases, with 10 bases lying between them. Germline CDR1 reads DFQATT; CDR2 reads SNEGSKA (reference sequence). The CDR3 is 12 amino acids. The DNA of the CDR3 is TGCAGTGCTTGGGACTCCGAAGAGACCCAGTACTTC. Protein sequence: CSAWDSEETQYF.

The V call is TRBV28, the J call TRBJ2-7, with 9 bases fitting TRBD1. The CDR3 runs to 15 residues. J lost 4 bases, V lost 1 base, and 5 bases had no gene match. Germline values: CDR1 MDHEN, CDR2 SYDVKM. The CDR3, as DNA: TGTGCCAGCAGTTTATCGGACAGGGGCTTTTACGAGCAGTACTTC. Its translation: CASSLSDRGFYEQYF.

The chain couples TRBV27 to TRBJ2-5, with 8 bases aligning to TRBD2. CDR3 length equals 17 residues. Germline CDR1 is MNHEY and CDR2 is SMNVEV (reference sequence). V gave up 4 bases and J gave up 4 bases; unmatched junction bases: 14. CDR3 sequence (DNA): TGTGCCAGCAGTTCTGGGGCGGGGCTAGCGGGTGGAGAGACCCAGTACTTC. This gives the protein CASSSGAGLAGGETQYF.

This clonotype occurred a few times. V gene TRBV9 combines with J gene TRBJ1-2; 8 bases line up with TRBD1. The CDR3 spans 15 residues. Germline loops: CDR1 SGDLS, CDR2 YYNGEE. Trimming cost V 3 bases and J 2 bases; bases outside gene matches: 6. The DNA of the CDR3 is TGTGCCAGCAGCGAGGGGGGACAGGCAAACTATGGCTACACCTTC. Protein sequence: CASSEGGQANYGYTF.

This clonotype was picked up a small number of times. The CDR3 DNA reads as TGTGCCAGCAGCTTAGATACCGGGGCTAATGAAAAACTGTTTTTT. Protein: CASSLDTGANEKLFF. The chain couples TRBV7-2 to TRBJ1-4; D gene unclear. Germline lookup yields CDR1 SGHTA and CDR2 FQGNSA. This CDR3 is 15 amino acids long. Trimming took 1 base from V and 3 from J, leaving 9 bases between them.

The chain links TRBV10-3 to TRBJ2-3, with 11 bases aligning to TRBD2. The ends lost 7 bases at V and 4 bases at J; junction bases unmatched: 7. This CDR3 has 15 amino acids. Per germline, CDR1 ENHRY and CDR2 SYGVKD. This CDR3 reads CAITASGGTADTQYF. DNA for the CDR3: TGTGCCATCACGGCTAGCGGGGGGACGGCAGATACGCAGTATTTT.

The V call is TRBV6-6, the J call TRBJ1-1; D might be TRBD1 (5 bases). This CDR3 has 16 residues. V was clipped by 2 bases and J by 0 bases, with 13 bases between them. Germline loops: CDR1 MNHNY, CDR2 SVGAGI (reference sequence). CDR3 sequence: CASSYRQGPMNTEAFF. The CDR3 nucleotides read TGTGCCAGCAGTTACCGTCAGGGTCCCATGAACACTGAAGCTTTCTTT.

This clonotype has just a few counts. V and J are TRBV5-1 and TRBJ2-7, with 9 bases lining up with TRBD1. Germline CDR1 and CDR2: SGHRS and YFSETQ. There are 15 residues in the CDR3. The V gene end was trimmed by 6 bases and the J gene end by 1 base; junction bases not matched to a gene: 8. CDR3 sequence reads: CASTPGQGLSYEQYF. In DNA, the CDR3 is TGCGCCAGCACCCCAGGACAGGGGCTATCCTACGAGCAGTACTTC.

J is TRBJ1-1 and V is TRBV20-1, with TRBD1 matching 7 bases. The CDR3 has 15 amino acids. Germline CDR1 reads DFQATT; CDR2 reads SNEGSKA (reference sequence). V was clipped by 0 bases and J by 0 bases; unmatched bases: 4. Written as DNA, the CDR3 is TGCAGTGCTAGAGAGACAACAGGGGTGAACACTGAAGCTTTCTTT. Its protein product is CSARETTGVNTEAFF.

The chain is built from TRBV6-6 and TRBJ2-3; D may be TRBD1 (7 bases). Germline CDR1 and CDR2: MNHNY and SVGAGI (reference sequence). V was shortened by 6 bases and J by 5 bases, with 18 bases between the two germline ends. CDR3 length: 15 amino acids. The CDR3 here is CASSWGDSREDTQYF. CDR3 DNA: TGTGCCAGCAGCTGGGGGGACAGTCGGGAAGATACGCAGTATTTT.

V and J are TRBV24-1 and TRBJ2-7; D might be TRBD1 (6 bases). CDR1 and CDR2 from the germline V gene are KGHDR and SFDVKD. This CDR3 has 14 residues. The V gene lost 6 bases and the J gene lost 0 bases, with 11 bases spanning the gap. The CDR3 nucleotides read TGTGCCACCAGTCCCGGGACAATCTCCTACGAGCAGTACTTC. This encodes CATSPGTISYEQYF.

V gene TRBV6-1 combines with J gene TRBJ2-1; D is ambiguous. The V end lost 2 bases, the J end lost 12 bases, and 14 bases lay between the germline ends. The CDR3 spans 13 residues. Germline CDR1 reads MNHNS; CDR2 reads SASEGT. The CDR3, as DNA: TGTGCCAGCAGTGAACGGCGCGCTATTGGGCAGTTCTTC. It specifies CASSERRAIGQFF.

The rearrangement links TRBV20-1 to TRBJ2-5; TRBD1 matches at 9 bases. The V segment lost 4 bases and the J segment 3 bases; nucleotides outside the gene matches: 9. This CDR3 contains 15 residues. The germline V gene encodes CDR1 DFQATT and CDR2 SNEGSKA (reference sequence). In nucleotides, the CDR3 is TGCAGTGCTACGTTTTGGGACAGGGTGGAAGAGACCCAGTACTTC. Amino acid sequence: CSATFWDRVEETQYF.

The J gene is TRBJ2-1, the V gene TRBV5-1, with 14 bases aligning to TRBD2. V lost 7 bases and J lost 10; bases outside the gene matches: 4. This CDR3 region has 13 residues. Germline CDR1 and CDR2: SGHRS and YFSETQ. The CDR3 loop reads CASRLAGGLEQFF. The CDR3, as DNA: TGCGCCAGCCGACTAGCGGGGGGGCTAGAGCAGTTCTTC.

The chain recombines TRBV5-1 with TRBJ1-2, with D uncertain. This CDR3 is built from 14 residues. V lost 4 bases, J lost 0 bases, and 10 bases lay in between. The germline V gene has CDR1 SGHRS and CDR2 YFSETQ. The CDR3 DNA sequence: TGCGCCAGCAGCCCGTCGTATACTAACTATGGCTACACCTTC. Translating it yields CASSPSYTNYGYTF.

This clonotype has a count of ten or more. This chain connects TRBV9 to TRBJ2-7; TRBD1 might be the D (5 bases). The CDR3 totals 15 residues. Trimming shortened V by 0 bases and J by 1 base, and 11 bases separated the two germline ends. From germline, CDR1 is SGDLS and CDR2 YYNGEE. The CDR3 region has the DNA TGTGCCAGCAGCGTAGGCCAGGGCCCTTCCTACGAGCAGTACTTC. It encodes CASSVGQGPSYEQYF. Together with reference TRBV9 and TRBJ2-7, the CDR3 gives the full variable domain: DSGVTQTPKHLITATGQRVTLRCSPRSGDLSVYWYQQSLDQGLQFLIQYYNGEERAKGNILERFSAQQFPDLHSELNLSSLELGDSALYFCASSVGQGPSYEQYFGPGTRLTVT.

This clonotype was found a few times. The chain joins TRBV6-1 to TRBJ2-7; D is possibly TRBD1 (6 bases). The V end was cut by 7 bases, the J end by 1 base, with 11 bases between. Germline CDR1 reads MNHNS; CDR2 reads SASEGT. This CDR3 contains 13 residues. The CDR3: CASKHRESYEQYF. The DNA of the CDR3 is TGTGCCAGCAAGCACAGGGAGTCCTACGAGCAGTACTTC.

This clonotype was seen a handful of times. The chain carries TRBV3-1 and TRBJ2-3; a weak D match, TRBD1 (6 bases). Trimming stripped 5 bases from V and 8 bases from J, with 20 bases between. CDR1 and CDR2 from the germline V gene are LGHDT and YNNKEL (reference sequence). The CDR3 is 15 amino acids. Here the CDR3 reads CASSGRGSRVGTQYF. Written as DNA, the CDR3 is TGTGCCAGCAGCGGAAGGGGGTCAAGGGTCGGTACGCAGTATTTT.

The CDR3 nucleotides are TGCGCCAGCAGCGTCGTGGGGGGCAGAGGCTCCTACGAGCAGTACTTC. As protein: CASSVVGGRGSYEQYF. This chain links TRBV5-1 with TRBJ2-7, with D perhaps assigned TRBD1 or TRBD2 (6 bases each). V dropped 4 bases and J dropped 0 bases, with 17 bases sitting between them. Germline-derived CDR1 and CDR2 are SGHRS and YFSETQ. The CDR3 has 16 amino acids.